This is a list of T cell receptor beta chains from one sample in a study of cytomegalovirus exposure and HLA in healthy donors. Data came from immunoSEQ multiplex PCR; TCRdb stores just in-frame clones and leaves some out. The sample carries around 250,000 clones, roughly 87% recorded once. Sequences were obtained from PBMCs. Source of these receptors: a woman aged 30 to 39 in good health and CMV-seronegative. Each CDR3 is given with its conserved first and last residue. D genes are given only for firm matches. Expanded clones get a size class; other rows say once, few or many, or leave the size out.

NA,TRBJ1-2,TRBV7-2,NA,TGTGCCAGCAGCTTAAAGGGCTTGAGCTATGGCTACACCTTC,CASSLKGLSYGYTF
NA,TRBJ2-7,TRBV2,NA,TGTGCCAGCAGTGAGATGGAGGGGAGGCCCTACGAGCAGTACTTC,CASSEMEGRPYEQYF
NA,TRBJ2-7,TRBV9,NA,TGTGCCAGCAGCGTAGGAGGGACGCCTTCCTACGAGCAGTACTTC,CASSVGGTPSYEQYF
NA,TRBJ2-2,TRBV9,NA,TGTGCCAGCAGCTTGGACTTCAACACCGGGGAGCTGTTTTTT,CASSLDFNTGELFF
NA,TRBJ1-4,TRBV27,TRBD1,TGTGCCAGCAGATCCACGGACAGGGGGTTTTTT,CASRSTDRGFF
NA,TRBJ2-1,TRBV7-9,TRBD2,TGTGCCAGCAGCTTAGGGGGGACTAGCGGGAGGTATTGGGATGAGCAGTTCTTC,CASSLGGTSGRYWDEQFF
NA,TRBJ2-2,TRBV13,NA,TGTGCCAGCAGCTCGAATGGGGGGCGCACCGGGGAGCTGTTTTTT,CASSSNGGRTGELFF
NA,TRBJ2-5,TRBV11-2,TRBD1,TGTGCCAGCAGCCCGACAGGGTTGGAGACCCAGTACTTC,CASSPTGLETQYF
NA,TRBJ2-7,TRBV28,NA,TGTGCCAGCAGTTTTCGGGGTCATCCTGGAACTTACGAGCAGTACTTC,CASSFRGHPGTYEQYF
NA,TRBJ2-7,TRBV6-1,NA,TGTGCCAGCAGTCCACAGGGTGAAGTGGGTTACGAGCAGTACTTC,CASSPQGEVGYEQYF
NA,TRBJ2-3,TRBV7-3,NA,TGTGCCAGCAGCTTATTGGGGGTCGGGGCAGGGATCACAGATACGCAGTATTTT,CASSLLGVGAGITDTQYF
NA,TRBJ2-1,TRBV7-2,NA,TGTGCCAGCAGCTCCCCAGTCGACTGGCGCCGAGAGCAGTTCTTC,CASSSPVDWRREQFF
NA,TRBJ2-5,TRBV7-6,NA,TGTGCCAGCAGCTTTTCGGGGGCCCAGTACTTC,CASSFSGAQYF
NA,TRBJ1-5,TRBV19,TRBD1,TGTGCCGCATCAGACAGGGGAGGAAATCAGCCCCAGCATTTT,CAASDRGGNQPQHF
NA,TRBJ2-5,TRBV5-6,NA,TGTGCCAGCAGCTGTGGGACCCAGTACTTC,CASSCGTQYF
NA,TRBJ2-7,TRBV27,NA,TGTGCCAGCAGTTTATCGCCCGGCGGTGGGAACGGGGAGAGCGTTACTCCTATCTACGAGCAGTACTTC,CASSLSPGGGNGESVTPIYEQYF
NA,TRBJ2-3,TRBV29-1,TRBD2,TGCAGCGGGCGACTAGCGGGAGAAGGAGATACGCAGTATTTT,CSGRLAGEGDTQYF
NA,TRBJ2-5,TRBV9,NA,TGTGCCAGCAGCCCGAATGGGGGTAAGGGCCTTAGGGGAGAGACCCAGTACTTC,CASSPNGGKGLRGETQYF
once,TRBJ2-5,TRBV29-1,TRBD1,TGCAGCGTTAGGACAGGGGGTGTGGAGACCCAGTACTTC,CSVRTGGVETQYF
NA,TRBJ2-5,TRBV25-1,TRBD2,TGTGCCAGCAGTGGCAGACTAGCGGGAGGCTACCCCAAAGAGACCCAGTACTTC,CASSGRLAGGYPKETQYF
NA,TRBJ2-7,TRBV2,NA,TGTGCCAGCAGTGCCACAGGGTTCCACGAGCAGTACTTC,CASSATGFHEQYF
NA,TRBJ2-1,TRBV23-1,TRBD2,TGCGCCAGCAGTCCGTCTAGCGGGAGGGGGTTGTCGGCGTACAATGAGCAGTTCTTC,CASSPSSGRGLSAYNEQFF
NA,TRBJ2-7,TRBV28,NA,TGTGCCAGCAGTTTAGTCCGGACGGATTACGAGCAGTACTTC,CASSLVRTDYEQYF
NA,TRBJ2-7,TRBV5-1,TRBD2,TGCGCCAGCAGCCCAAAAGCTAGCGGTGCCTACGAGCAGTACTTC,CASSPKASGAYEQYF
NA,TRBJ2-1,TRBV6-4,TRBD2,TGTGCCAGCAGTGACTCACCGGGACTAGGGGGGTACAATGAGCAGTTCTTC,CASSDSPGLGGYNEQFF
NA,TRBJ2-1,TRBV18,TRBD1,TGTGCCAGCTCACCTTGGACAGGACTTACATATGAGCAGTTCTTC,CASSPWTGLTYEQFF
NA,TRBJ2-2,TRBV7-2,NA,TGTGCCAGCAGCTTAGTAGGACCGGGGAACACCGGGGAGCTGTTTTTT,CASSLVGPGNTGELFF
NA,TRBJ2-7,TRBV6-1,TRBD1,TGTGCCAGCACAGCACAGGGGGGTCGCGAGCAGTACTTC,CASTAQGGREQYF
NA,TRBJ2-5,TRBV5-4,TRBD2,TGTGCCAGCAGCTCCGGACTAGCGGGAGAGACCCAGTACTTC,CASSSGLAGETQYF
NA,TRBJ2-7,TRBV28,NA,TGTGCCAGCAGTTTGTATGACAGCCAGAAGTACTTC,CASSLYDSQKYF
few,TRBJ2-1,TRBV6-1,TRBD1,TGTGCCAGCAGTACAGGGGATATCGATGAGCAGTTCTTC,CASSTGDIDEQFF